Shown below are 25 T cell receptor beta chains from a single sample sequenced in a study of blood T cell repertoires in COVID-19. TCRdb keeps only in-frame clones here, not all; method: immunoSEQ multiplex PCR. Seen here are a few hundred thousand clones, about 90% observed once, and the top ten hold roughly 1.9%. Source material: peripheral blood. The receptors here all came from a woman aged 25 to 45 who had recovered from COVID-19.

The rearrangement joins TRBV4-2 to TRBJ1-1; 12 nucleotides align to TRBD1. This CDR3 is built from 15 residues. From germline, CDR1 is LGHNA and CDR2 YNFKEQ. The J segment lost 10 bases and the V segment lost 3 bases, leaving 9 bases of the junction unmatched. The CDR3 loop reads CASSQSGTGGLAAFF. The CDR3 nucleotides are TGTGCCAGCAGCCAGTCAGGGACAGGGGGCTTGGCAGCTTTCTTT.

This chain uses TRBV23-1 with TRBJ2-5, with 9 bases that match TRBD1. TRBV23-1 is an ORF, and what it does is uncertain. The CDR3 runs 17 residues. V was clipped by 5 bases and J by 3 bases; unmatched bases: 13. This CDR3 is CASSTIPGTGREETQYF. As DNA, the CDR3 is TGCGCCAGCAGTACAATTCCCGGGACAGGGAGGGAAGAGACCCAGTACTTC.

CDR3: CAISEVAGAREQYF. The CDR3 DNA sequence: TGTGCCATCAGTGAAGTAGCGGGAGCGAGGGAGCAGTACTTC. The chain links TRBV10-3 to TRBJ2-7; 9 bases map to TRBD2. Germline assignment: CDR1 ENHRY and CDR2 SYGVKD. The V gene end was trimmed by 3 bases and the J gene end by 7 bases; junction bases not matched to a gene: 7. CDR3 size: 14 residues.

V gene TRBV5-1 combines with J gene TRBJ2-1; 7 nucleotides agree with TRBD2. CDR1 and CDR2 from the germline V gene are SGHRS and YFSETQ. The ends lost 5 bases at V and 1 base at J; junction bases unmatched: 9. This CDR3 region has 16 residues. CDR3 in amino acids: CASRGSGIGSYNEQFF. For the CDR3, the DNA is TGCGCCAGCAGGGGGAGCGGGATTGGGTCCTACAATGAGCAGTTCTTC.

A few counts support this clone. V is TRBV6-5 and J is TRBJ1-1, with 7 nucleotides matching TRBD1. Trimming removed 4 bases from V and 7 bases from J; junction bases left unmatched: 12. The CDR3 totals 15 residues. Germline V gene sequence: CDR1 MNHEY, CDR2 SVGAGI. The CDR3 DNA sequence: TGTGCCAGCAGTTCACAAGATGACAGGGCTGTTGAAGCTTTCTTT. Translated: CASSSQDDRAVEAFF.

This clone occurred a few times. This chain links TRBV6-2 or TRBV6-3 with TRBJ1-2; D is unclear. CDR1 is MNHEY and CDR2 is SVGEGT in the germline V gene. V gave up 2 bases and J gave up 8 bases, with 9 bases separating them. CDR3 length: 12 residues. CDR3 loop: CASSYGGNGYTF. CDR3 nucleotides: TGTGCCAGCAGTTACGGAGGGAACGGCTACACCTTC.

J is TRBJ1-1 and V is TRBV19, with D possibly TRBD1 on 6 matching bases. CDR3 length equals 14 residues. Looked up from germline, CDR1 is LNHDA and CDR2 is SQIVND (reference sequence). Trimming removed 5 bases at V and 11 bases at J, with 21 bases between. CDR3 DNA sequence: TGTGCCAGTAGTCCCCTTCGACAGGAGGTGAGGGCTTTCTTT. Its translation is CASSPLRQEVRAFF.

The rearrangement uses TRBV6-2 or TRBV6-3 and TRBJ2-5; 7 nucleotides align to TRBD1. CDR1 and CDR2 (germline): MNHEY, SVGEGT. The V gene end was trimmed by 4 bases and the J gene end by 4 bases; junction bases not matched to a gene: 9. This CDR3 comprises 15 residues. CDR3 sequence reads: CASSFEDREGETQYF. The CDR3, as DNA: TGTGCCAGCAGTTTCGAAGACAGGGAAGGAGAGACCCAGTACTTC.

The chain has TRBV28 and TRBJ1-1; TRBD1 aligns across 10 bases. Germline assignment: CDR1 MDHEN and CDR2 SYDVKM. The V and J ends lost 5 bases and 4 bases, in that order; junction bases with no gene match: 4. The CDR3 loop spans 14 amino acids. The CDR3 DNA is TGTGCCAGCAGTACGGGACAGGGGACCACTGAAGCTTTCTTT. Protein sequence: CASSTGQGTTEAFF.

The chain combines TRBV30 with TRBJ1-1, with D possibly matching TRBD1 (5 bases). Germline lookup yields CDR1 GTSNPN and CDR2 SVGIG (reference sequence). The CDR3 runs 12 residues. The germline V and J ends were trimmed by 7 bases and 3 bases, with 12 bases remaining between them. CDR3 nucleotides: TGTGCCTCGCTCCGGGGGGACACTGAAGCTTTCTTT. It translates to CASLRGDTEAFF.

CDR3 residues: CASSLRGAGGMNTEAFF. DNA for the CDR3: TGTGCCAGCAGCTTAAGGGGAGCAGGGGGAATGAACACTGAAGCTTTCTTT. The genes are TRBV11-2 and TRBJ1-1; 7 bases align to TRBD1. The germline V gene has CDR1 SGHAT and CDR2 FQNNGV. This CDR3 is built from 17 residues. J lost 0 bases, V lost 2 bases, and 9 bases had no gene match.

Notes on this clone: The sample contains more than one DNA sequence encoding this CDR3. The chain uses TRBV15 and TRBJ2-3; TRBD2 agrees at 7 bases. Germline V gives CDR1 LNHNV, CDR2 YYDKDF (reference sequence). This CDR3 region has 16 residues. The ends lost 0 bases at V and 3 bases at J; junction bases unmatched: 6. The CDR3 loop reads CATSRDWDYVTDTQYF. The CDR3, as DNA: TGTGCCACCAGCAGAGATTGGGACTACGTAACAGATACGCAGTATTTT.

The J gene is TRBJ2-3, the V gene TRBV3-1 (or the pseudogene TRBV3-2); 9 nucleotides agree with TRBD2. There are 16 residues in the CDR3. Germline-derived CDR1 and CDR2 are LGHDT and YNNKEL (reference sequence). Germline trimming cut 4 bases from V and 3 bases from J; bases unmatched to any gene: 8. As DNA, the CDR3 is TGTGCCAGCAGCCCGCGACTAGCGGAGAGGACAGATACGCAGTATTTT. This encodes CASSPRLAERTDTQYF.

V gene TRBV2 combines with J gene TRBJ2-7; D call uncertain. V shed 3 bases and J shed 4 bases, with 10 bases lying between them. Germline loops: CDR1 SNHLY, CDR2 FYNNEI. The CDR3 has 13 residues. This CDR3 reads CASSEEWRYEQYF. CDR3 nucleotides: TGTGCCAGCAGTGAGGAGTGGCGTTACGAGCAGTACTTC.

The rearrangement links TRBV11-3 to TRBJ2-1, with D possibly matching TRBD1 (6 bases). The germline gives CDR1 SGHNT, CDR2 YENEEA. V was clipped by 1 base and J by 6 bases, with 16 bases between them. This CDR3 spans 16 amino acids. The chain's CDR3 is CASSLGSQGNRNEQFF. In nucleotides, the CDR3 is TGTGCCAGCAGCTTAGGATCACAGGGTAACCGCAATGAGCAGTTCTTC. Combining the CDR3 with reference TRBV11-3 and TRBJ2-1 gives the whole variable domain EAGVVQSPRYKIIEKKQPVAFWCNPISGHNTLYWYLQNLGQGPELLIRYENEEAVDDSQLPKDRFSAERLKGVDSTLKIQPAELGDSAVYLCASSLGSQGNRNEQFFGPGTRLTVL.

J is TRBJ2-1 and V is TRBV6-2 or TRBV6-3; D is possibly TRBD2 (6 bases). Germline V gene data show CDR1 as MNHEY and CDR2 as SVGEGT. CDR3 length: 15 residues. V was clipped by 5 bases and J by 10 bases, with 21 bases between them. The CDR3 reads CASSDPNRDFGEQFF. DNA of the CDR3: TGTGCCAGCAGTGACCCAAACCGGGACTTCGGCGAGCAGTTCTTC.

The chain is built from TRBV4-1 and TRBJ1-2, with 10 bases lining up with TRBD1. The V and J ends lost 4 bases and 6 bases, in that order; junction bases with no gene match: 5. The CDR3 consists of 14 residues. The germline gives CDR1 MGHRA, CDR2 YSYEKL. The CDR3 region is CASSPVTGGNGYTF. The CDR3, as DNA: TGCGCCAGCAGCCCAGTGACAGGGGGCAATGGCTACACCTTC.

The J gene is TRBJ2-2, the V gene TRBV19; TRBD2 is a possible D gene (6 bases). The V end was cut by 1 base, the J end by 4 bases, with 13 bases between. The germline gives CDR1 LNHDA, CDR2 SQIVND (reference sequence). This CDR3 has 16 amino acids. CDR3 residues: CASSIVLAPPTGELFF. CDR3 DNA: TGTGCCAGTAGTATAGTTCTAGCGCCTCCCACCGGGGAGCTGTTTTTT.

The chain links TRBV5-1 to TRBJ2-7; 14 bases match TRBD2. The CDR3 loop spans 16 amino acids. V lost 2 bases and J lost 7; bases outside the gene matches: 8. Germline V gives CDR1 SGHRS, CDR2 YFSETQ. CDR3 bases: TGCGCCAGCAGCTTTACGGGACTAGCGGGAGTTCGTGAGCAGTACTTC. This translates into CASSFTGLAGVREQYF.

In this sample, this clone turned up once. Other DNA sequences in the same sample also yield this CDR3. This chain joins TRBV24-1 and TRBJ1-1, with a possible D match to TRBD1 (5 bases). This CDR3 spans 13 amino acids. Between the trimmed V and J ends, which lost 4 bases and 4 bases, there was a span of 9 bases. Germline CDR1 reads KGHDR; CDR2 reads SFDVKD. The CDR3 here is CATSEGRGTEAFF. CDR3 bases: TGTGCCACCAGTGAGGGAAGGGGCACTGAAGCTTTCTTT.

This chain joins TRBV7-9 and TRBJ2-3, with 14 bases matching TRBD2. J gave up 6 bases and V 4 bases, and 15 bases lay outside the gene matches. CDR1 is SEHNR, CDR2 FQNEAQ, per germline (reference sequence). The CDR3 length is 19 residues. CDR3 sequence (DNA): TGTGCCAGCAGCTCGCGACTAGCGGGAGGGCCGAACTCTTCGGATACGCAGTATTTT. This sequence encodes CASSSRLAGGPNSSDTQYF.

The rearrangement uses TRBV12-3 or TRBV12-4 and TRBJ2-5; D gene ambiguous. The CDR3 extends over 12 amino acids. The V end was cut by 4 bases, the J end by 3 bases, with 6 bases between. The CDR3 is CASSSTKETQYF. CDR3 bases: TGTGCCAGCAGTTCTACCAAAGAGACCCAGTACTTC.

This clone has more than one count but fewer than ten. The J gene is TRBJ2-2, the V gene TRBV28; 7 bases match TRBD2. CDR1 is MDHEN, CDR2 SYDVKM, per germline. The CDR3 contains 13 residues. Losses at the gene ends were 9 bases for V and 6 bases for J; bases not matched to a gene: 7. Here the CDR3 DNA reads TGTGCCAGTGGGAGGGGTCTTCCCGGGGAGCTGTTTTTT. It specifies CASGRGLPGELFF.

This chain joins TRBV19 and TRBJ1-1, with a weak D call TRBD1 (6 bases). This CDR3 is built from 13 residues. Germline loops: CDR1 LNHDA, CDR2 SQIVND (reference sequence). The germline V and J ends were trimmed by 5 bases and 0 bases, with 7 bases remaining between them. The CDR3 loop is CASSGQLNTEAFF. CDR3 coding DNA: TGTGCCAGTAGTGGACAGCTGAACACTGAAGCTTTCTTT.

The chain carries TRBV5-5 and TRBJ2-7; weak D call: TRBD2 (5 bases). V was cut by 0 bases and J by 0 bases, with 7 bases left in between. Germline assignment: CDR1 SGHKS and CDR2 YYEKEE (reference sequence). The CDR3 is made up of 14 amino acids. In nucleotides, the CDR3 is TGTGCCAGCAGCTTGGCCGCGGGCTCCTACGAGCAGTACTTC. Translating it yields CASSLAAGSYEQYF.